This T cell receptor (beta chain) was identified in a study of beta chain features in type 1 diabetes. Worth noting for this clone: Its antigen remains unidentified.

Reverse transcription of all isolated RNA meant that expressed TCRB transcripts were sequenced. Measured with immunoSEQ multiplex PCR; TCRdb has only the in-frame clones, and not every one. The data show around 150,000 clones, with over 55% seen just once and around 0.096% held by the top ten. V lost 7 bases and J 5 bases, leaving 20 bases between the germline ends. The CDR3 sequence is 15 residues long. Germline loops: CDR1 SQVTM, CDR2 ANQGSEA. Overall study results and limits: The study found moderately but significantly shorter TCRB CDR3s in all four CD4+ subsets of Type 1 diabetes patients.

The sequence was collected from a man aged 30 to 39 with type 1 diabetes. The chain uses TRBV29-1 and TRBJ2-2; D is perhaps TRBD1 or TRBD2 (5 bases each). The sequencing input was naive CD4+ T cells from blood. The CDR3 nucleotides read TGCAGCGGTGGGGACCCGGCCGTTGGGACCGGGGAGCTGTTTTTT. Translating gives CSGGDPAVGTGELFF.